Listed below are T cell receptor beta chains from one sample, sequenced in a study of T cells in Graves' hyperthyroidism and ophthalmopathy. TCRdb independently ran MiXCR on the multiplex PCR reads; one entry per CDR3 protein. The repertoire holds under 450,000 distinct CDR3 sequences, with approximately 14% as singletons. Sequenced material: blood. Source of these receptors: a woman younger than 30 with Graves' hyperthyroidism. Each CDR3 is given with its conserved first and last residue. The order of the fields is J gene, V gene, D gene, clone size, CDR3 protein, CDR3 DNA. D genes are given only for firm matches. The size entry is marked missing in some rows and otherwise reads once, few, many or a size class.

TRBJ2-3,TRBV11-2,NA,many,CASHARSTDTQYF,TGTGCCAGCCACGCCCGAAGCACAGATACGCAGTATTTT
TRBJ1-2,TRBV5-5,TRBD1,many,CASSWGNRGFPHPYGYTF,TGTGCCAGCAGCTGGGGTAACAGGGGGTTCCCACACCCCTATGGCTACACCTTC
TRBJ2-5,TRBV5-1,NA,few,CASSLASGLETQYF,TGCGCCAGCAGCTTGGCCTCGGGATTGGAGACCCAGTACTTC
TRBJ1-2,TRBV7-9,NA,few,CASSLGPYYGYTF,TGTGCCAGCAGCTTAGGGCCCTACTATGGCTACACCTTC
TRBJ2-7,TRBV28,TRBD2,NA,CASSFSGGASEQYF,TGTGCCAGCAGTTTTAGCGGGGGGGCCAGCGAGCAGTACTTC
TRBJ1-2,TRBV20-1,NA,NA,CSARGLSSYGYTF,TGCAGTGCTAGGGGTTTAAGTTCATATGGCTACACCTTC
TRBJ2-5,TRBV3-1,TRBD1,many,CASSRRDRGRGETQYF,TGTGCCAGCAGCCGAAGGGACAGGGGGCGAGGAGAGACCCAGTACTTC
TRBJ2-7,TRBV4-1,NA,few,CASSQGGQGMYEQYF,TGCGCCAGCAGCCAAGGGGGGCAGGGCATGTACGAGCAGTACTTC
TRBJ2-1,TRBV18,NA,NA,CASHVIGALQGEQFF,TGTGCCAGCCACGTGATAGGAGCGCTACAAGGAGAGCAGTTCTTC
TRBJ1-1,TRBV12-3/TRBV12-4,NA,many,CASTRTTGWVGNTEAFF,TGTGCCAGCACGCGCACTACAGGGTGGGTAGGGAACACTGAAGCTTTCTTT